This T cell receptor beta chain was observed in a study of PD-1 blockade in classical Hodgkin lymphoma. About this clone: Its specificity is unknown.

General study findings and limits: TCR diversity at baseline was reported to be reduced in newly diagnosed patients relative to healthy donors. Prior therapy or disease activity may underlie the repertoire differences, whose causes remain undefined.

TCRdb's copy holds only in-frame clones and misses some; the assay was immunoSEQ multiplex PCR. The table records 20,000 or so clones, roughly nine tenths of them present only once. Time point defined: newly diagnosed, previously untreated cHL patient sample. Purification of CD4+ T cells from thawed PBMCs was performed via magnetic negative selection. Newly diagnosed classical Hodgkin lymphoma PBMCs, still untreated, provided the comparison samples. Germline CDR1 is MNHEY and CDR2 is SVGAGI. With 2 bases removed from V and 6 bases from J, the gap between germline ends came to 14 bases. CDR3 length: 16 amino acids.

The sequence was obtained from a human donor with classical Hodgkin lymphoma. The chain links TRBV6-5 to TRBJ1-6; a weak D match, TRBD1 (6 bases). The sequencing input was CD4+ T cells from blood. The CDR3 reads CASSYEWLQGNSPLHF. In DNA form, the CDR3 reads TGTGCCAGCAGTTACGAATGGTTACAGGGTAATTCACCCCTCCACTTT.